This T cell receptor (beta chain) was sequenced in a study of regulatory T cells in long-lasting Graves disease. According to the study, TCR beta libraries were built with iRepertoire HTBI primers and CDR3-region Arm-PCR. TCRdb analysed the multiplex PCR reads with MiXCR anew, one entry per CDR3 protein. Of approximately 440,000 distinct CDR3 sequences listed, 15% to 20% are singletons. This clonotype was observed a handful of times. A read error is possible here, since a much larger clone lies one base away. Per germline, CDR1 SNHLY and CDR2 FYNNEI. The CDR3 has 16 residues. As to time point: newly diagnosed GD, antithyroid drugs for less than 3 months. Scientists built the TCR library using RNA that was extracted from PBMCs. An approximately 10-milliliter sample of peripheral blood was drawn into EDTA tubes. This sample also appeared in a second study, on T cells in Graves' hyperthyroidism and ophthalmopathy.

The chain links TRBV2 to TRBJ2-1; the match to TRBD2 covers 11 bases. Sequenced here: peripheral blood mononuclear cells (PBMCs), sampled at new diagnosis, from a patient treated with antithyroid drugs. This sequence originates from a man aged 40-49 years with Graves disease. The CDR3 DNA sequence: TGTGCCAGCAGGGGCTTAGCGGGAGGGGCCTACAATGAGCAGCTCTTC. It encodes CASRGLAGGAYNEQLF.